The 29 T cell receptor beta chains presented below share a single source sample, sequenced in a study of Siglec-9 on CD8 T cells in melanoma. The table came from immunoSEQ multiplex PCR; TCRdb's copy has only in-frame clones and leaves some out. This table holds approximately 35,000 clones, about 86% found once. The specimen was Siglec-9- CD8+ T cells sorted from blood. The origin of the receptors is a human donor in good health.

The V call is TRBV4-2, the J call TRBJ2-3; D is perhaps TRBD1 (6 bases). With 4 bases removed from V and 4 bases from J, the gap between germline ends came to 9 bases. CDR3 length: 13 amino acids. The V gene's germline CDR1 is LGHNA and CDR2 YNFKEQ. This chain's CDR3 is CASSPGEPDTQYF. Here the CDR3 DNA reads TGTGCCAGCAGCCCAGGGGAACCAGATACGCAGTATTTT.

The chain combines TRBV27 with TRBJ2-7; TRBD1 aligns across 7 bases. The V gene's germline CDR1 is MNHEY and CDR2 SMNVEV (reference sequence). The CDR3 totals 15 residues. Trimming at V came to 5 bases and at J to 4 bases, leaving 11 bases not matched to a gene. The CDR3 loop is CASSPDRDHGYEQYF. CDR3 nucleotide sequence: TGTGCCAGCAGTCCCGACAGGGACCATGGATACGAGCAGTACTTC.

V gene TRBV6-4 combines with J gene TRBJ2-3; 8 nucleotides match TRBD2. CDR1 MRHNA and CDR2 SNTAGT come from the germline V gene. The CDR3 sequence is 15 residues long. V lost 4 bases to trimming and J lost 0 bases; unmatched junction nucleotides: 3. The chain's CDR3 is CASSAGGASTDTQYF. For the CDR3, the DNA is TGTGCCAGCAGTGCGGGGGGGGCTAGCACAGATACGCAGTATTTT.

The rearrangement uses TRBV2 and TRBJ2-1, with D tentatively TRBD1 (5 bases). V dropped 6 bases and J dropped 4 bases, with 16 bases sitting between them. Per germline, CDR1 SNHLY and CDR2 FYNNEI. The CDR3 consists of 15 residues. The CDR3 loop reads CASRGGQRPYNEQFF. The CDR3 DNA is TGTGCCAGCAGGGGTGGACAAAGACCATACAATGAGCAGTTCTTC.

V usage is TRBV19 and J usage is TRBJ1-1; D is possibly TRBD1 (5 bases). This CDR3 has 14 amino acids. Germline V gene lookup returns CDR1 LNHDA and CDR2 SQIVND (reference sequence). The V end was cut by 7 bases, the J end by 4 bases, with 16 bases between. CDR3 nucleotide sequence: TGTGCCAGTATTCTGGGGGTAGGAGTCACTGAAGCTTTCTTT. Amino acids: CASILGVGVTEAFF.

The chain has TRBV5-1 and TRBJ2-2; D is possibly TRBD2 (5 bases). Between the trimmed V and J ends, which lost 4 bases and 1 base, there was a span of 8 bases. Germline loops: CDR1 SGHRS, CDR2 YFSETQ. The CDR3 contains 14 residues. CDR3 bases: TGCGCCAGCAGCGCCCGGGGGAACACCGGGGAGCTGTTTTTT. It is translated as CASSARGNTGELFF.

The chain recombines TRBV7-2 with TRBJ1-4; D remains unclear. The CDR3 has 16 residues. The germline V gene has CDR1 SGHTA and CDR2 FQGNSA. V dropped 4 bases and J dropped 0 bases, with 12 bases sitting between them. For the CDR3, the DNA is TGTGCCAGCAGCTCTCTCGGACGGTCAACTAATGAAAAACTGTTTTTT. Translation gives CASSSLGRSTNEKLFF.

The chain combines TRBV6-4 with TRBJ2-3, with D perhaps TRBD1 (6 bases). V lost 4 bases to trimming and J lost 1 base, with 6 bases between them. Germline V gene data show CDR1 as MRHNA and CDR2 as SNTAGT. This CDR3 is built from 13 residues. CDR3 loop: CASSAGGTDTQYF. CDR3 DNA: TGTGCCAGCAGTGCAGGGGGCACAGATACGCAGTATTTT.

The rearrangement uses TRBV5-4 and TRBJ2-4; D unresolved. The CDR3 contains 14 residues. Germline assignment: CDR1 SGHNT and CDR2 YYREEE (reference sequence). Trimming took off 0 bases at V and 0 bases at J, with 4 bases between the two ends. The CDR3 bases are TGTGCCAGCAGCTTGGACGGAGCCAAAAACATTCAGTACTTC. Residues: CASSLDGAKNIQYF.

V and J are TRBV5-1 and TRBJ2-2, with 9 bases matching TRBD2. This CDR3 spans 15 amino acids. Germline values: CDR1 SGHRS, CDR2 YFSETQ. Germline trimming cut 3 bases from V and 5 bases from J; bases unmatched to any gene: 5. The CDR3 coding sequence is TGCGCCAGCAGCTACACTAGCGGGCATACCGGGGAGCTGTTTTTT. Its translation: CASSYTSGHTGELFF.

The V gene is TRBV28, the J gene TRBJ2-7; 7 nucleotides match TRBD2. The germline gives CDR1 MDHEN, CDR2 SYDVKM. The CDR3 consists of 13 residues. After removal of 3 bases from V and 7 bases from J, the junction contained 6 bases not matched to a gene. The CDR3 loop is CASSFGGGSEQYF. DNA of the CDR3: TGTGCCAGCAGTTTTGGGGGAGGGAGTGAGCAGTACTTC.

The chain couples TRBV6-5 to TRBJ2-7; the D is unclear. Deletions cut 2 bases from V and 1 base from J, with 6 bases between. The CDR3 is made up of 13 amino acids. Germline-derived CDR1 and CDR2 are MNHEY and SVGAGI. The CDR3 sequence: CASSYAGSYEQYF. DNA of the CDR3: TGTGCCAGCAGTTACGCAGGATCCTACGAGCAGTACTTC.

The rearrangement links TRBV27 to TRBJ2-2; unclear D gene. Germline assignment: CDR1 MNHEY and CDR2 SMNVEV (reference sequence). Trimming left V 0 bases short and J 4 bases short, with 3 bases between. This CDR3 contains 13 residues. The CDR3 bases are TGTGCCAGCAGTTTATCGGCCACCGGGGAGCTGTTTTTT. Protein product: CASSLSATGELFF.

V gene TRBV7-8 combines with J gene TRBJ2-4; TRBD1 agrees at 7 bases. CDR1 is SGHVS and CDR2 is FQNEAQ in the germline V gene. V was clipped by 3 bases and J by 6 bases; unmatched bases: 8. This CDR3 comprises 15 residues. CDR3 sequence reads: CASSFLEGAGNIQYF. DNA of the CDR3: TGTGCCAGCAGCTTTCTCGAGGGGGCGGGAAACATTCAGTACTTC.

V is TRBV29-1 and J is TRBJ2-7; 7 bases align to TRBD2. Germline CDR1 is SQVTM and CDR2 is ANQGSEA. The CDR3 runs 15 residues. V was clipped by 0 bases and J by 2 bases; unmatched bases: 7. DNA for the CDR3: TGCAGCGTTGAAGATCCCTTAGCGGGTACCTACGAGCAGTACTTC. Translated: CSVEDPLAGTYEQYF.

This chain links TRBV9 with TRBJ2-7; TRBD1 matches at 9 bases. V dropped 4 bases and J dropped 3; count of bases not matched to a gene: 5. The CDR3 loop spans 14 amino acids. From germline, CDR1 is SGDLS and CDR2 YYNGEE. CDR3 sequence: CASSPGTGNYEQYF. In nucleotides, the CDR3 is TGTGCCAGCAGCCCAGGGACAGGGAACTACGAGCAGTACTTC.

The rearrangement joins TRBV5-4 to TRBJ2-1, with TRBD1 matching 10 bases. The germline V gene has CDR1 SGHNT and CDR2 YYREEE (reference sequence). The junction had 2 bases not matched to a gene; V was cut back by 0 bases and J by 5 bases. The CDR3 runs to 15 residues. CDR3 sequence: CASSLGQGAHNEQFF. The CDR3 DNA reads as TGTGCCAGCAGCTTGGGACAGGGGGCGCACAATGAGCAGTTCTTC.

The chain joins TRBV7-9 to TRBJ1-1, with D possibly being TRBD1 (6 bases). Germline V gene data show CDR1 as SEHNR and CDR2 as FQNEAQ (reference sequence). V was shortened by 5 bases and J by 6 bases, with 16 bases between the two germline ends. The length of the CDR3 is 14 residues. CDR3 nucleotides: TGTGCCAGCAGCCCGGAGGGGGGCCGACCTGAAGCTTTCTTT. Residues: CASSPEGGRPEAFF. The whole variable domain, remainder taken from reference TRBV7-9 and TRBJ1-1, is DTGVSQNPRHKITKRGQNVTFRCDPISEHNRLYWYRQTLGQGPEFLTYFQNEAQLEKSRLLSDRFSAERPKGSFSTLEIQRTEQGDSAMYLCASSPEGGRPEAFFGQGTRLTVV.

This clone was counted between two and nine times. V and J are TRBV7-9 and TRBJ1-1, with D hard to call. V was pared by 10 bases and J by 1 base, with 13 bases between. Per germline, CDR1 SEHNR and CDR2 FQNEAQ (reference sequence). CDR3 length equals 13 residues. CDR3 nucleotides: TGTGCCATCGCCCCCCCGGAGAACACTGAAGCTTTCTTT. Translated, it gives CAIAPPENTEAFF.

The rearrangement uses TRBV11-2 and TRBJ2-7; unclear D gene. V was pared by 0 bases and J by 3 bases, with 6 bases between. Germline V gene sequence: CDR1 SGHAT, CDR2 FQNNGV. The CDR3 covers 13 residues. The CDR3 reads CASSLEISYEQYF. CDR3 DNA: TGTGCCAGCAGCTTAGAAATAAGCTACGAGCAGTACTTC.

The rearrangement links TRBV7-6 to TRBJ1-1; tentatively, D is TRBD1 (5 bases). Germline CDR1 reads SGHVS; CDR2 reads FNYEAQ. Trimming took 3 bases from V and 1 from J, leaving 9 bases between them. The CDR3 has 14 residues. As DNA, the CDR3 is TGTGCCAGCAGCTTCAGTCAGGGGAACACTGAAGCTTTCTTT. As protein: CASSFSQGNTEAFF.

J is TRBJ2-7 and V is TRBV7-8, with no clear D. V gave up 3 bases and J gave up 4 bases, with 10 bases separating them. Germline V CDR1 and CDR2: SGHVS, FQNEAQ. This CDR3 comprises 13 residues. CDR3 coding DNA: TGTGCCAGCAGCTTCCCACCCTGGTACGAGCAGTACTTC. Residues: CASSFPPWYEQYF.

The chain employs TRBV2 and TRBJ1-1; TRBD1 might be the D (5 bases). CDR1 and CDR2 from the germline V gene are SNHLY and FYNNEI. The germline V and J ends were trimmed by 2 bases and 3 bases, with 13 bases remaining between them. The CDR3 sequence is 15 residues long. DNA of the CDR3: TGTGCCAGCAGTGAAAGAACAGGAGAGCACACTGAAGCTTTCTTT. This encodes CASSERTGEHTEAFF. Looking up the rest from reference TRBV2 and TRBJ1-1 gives the full variable domain: EPEVTQTPSHQVTQMGQEVILRCVPISNHLYFYWYRQILGQKVEFLVSFYNNEISEKSEIFDDQFSVERPDGSNFTLKIRSTKLEDSAMYFCASSERTGEHTEAFFGQGTRLTVV.

The gene calls are TRBV29-1 and TRBJ1-2; D perhaps matches TRBD1 (5 bases). V lost 4 bases and J 6 bases, leaving 12 bases between the germline ends. Germline lookup yields CDR1 SQVTM and CDR2 ANQGSEA. The CDR3 has 12 residues. The CDR3 sequence: CSVVSGGDGYTF. CDR3 sequence (DNA): TGCAGCGTTGTATCCGGGGGAGATGGCTACACCTTC.

The V gene is TRBV21-1, the J gene TRBJ2-7; the D call TRBD1 from the table was never checked on the DNA. TRBV21-1 corresponds to a pseudogene. CDR3 length equals 13 residues. The CDR3 loop reads CASSNRQFHEQYF. The CDR3 DNA reads TGTGCCAGCAGCAACCGACAGTTCCACGAGCAGTACTTC.

The chain employs TRBV7-2 and TRBJ1-2; no firm D call. The CDR3 runs 15 residues. Trimming left V 1 base short and J 3 bases short, with 12 bases between. CDR1 and CDR2 from the germline V gene are SGHTA and FQGNSA. The CDR3 reads CASSLVVPAYYGYTF. The CDR3 DNA reads TGTGCCAGCAGCTTAGTAGTCCCGGCCTACTATGGCTACACCTTC.

V is TRBV2 and J is TRBJ1-3; 7 nucleotides line up with TRBD1. J gave up 0 bases and V 8 bases, and 10 bases lay outside the gene matches. The CDR3 length is 16 residues. CDR1 and CDR2 from the germline V gene are SNHLY and FYNNEI. The CDR3 region is CASEGGSIHSGNTIYF. For the CDR3, the DNA is TGTGCCAGCGAAGGGGGCTCTATACACTCTGGAAACACCATATATTTT.

The CDR3 DNA sequence: TGTGCCAGCAGTCTCGGAAACACCATATATTTT. Translating gives CASSLGNTIYF. The chain has TRBV28 and TRBJ1-3; D not certain. Germline V gives CDR1 MDHEN, CDR2 SYDVKM. The CDR3 runs to 11 residues. Between the trimmed V and J ends, which lost 5 bases and 4 bases, there was a span of 3 bases.

The chain employs TRBV28 and TRBJ1-4; D call uncertain. V gave up 5 bases and J gave up 5 bases, with 24 bases separating them. Germline values: CDR1 MDHEN, CDR2 SYDVKM. There are 18 residues in the CDR3. CDR3 DNA sequence: TGTGCCAGCAGTCCCCGGTCGGCGTTAGGGATCAAAAATGAAAAACTGTTTTTT. It translates to CASSPRSALGIKNEKLFF.